The source of this TCR beta chain is a study of T cell responses to AZD1222 COVID-19 vaccine (dated by TCRdb to the early 2020s). Study-wide context: AZD1222 recipients given second doses at about 4 weeks or at about 12 weeks were pooled, since spike-specific TCR depth and breadth were not found to differ between the two schedules. Enrollment into the trials was organized by age into subgroups of 18-55, 56-69 and 70-plus years, and those subgroups contained 148, 28 and 57 TCR-sequenced participants, respectively. A total of 233 trial participants underwent TCR sequencing, of whom about 210 had received two doses of AZD1222 and about 26 had received two doses of the MenACWY control vaccine. Summary of the overall study and its limitations: After two AZD1222 doses, both the breadth and the depth of spike-specific TCRs were significantly higher than at day 0 and than in MenACWY recipients. In the small 56-69-year group, the increase in depth fell short of significance, most likely because of low power. Vaccine-associated CD4 TCRs spanned the whole spike protein, with dominant responses in regions 160-218 and 743-854. Only a handful of AZD1222 recipients were SARS-CoV-2 seropositive at baseline, limiting conclusions about previously exposed vaccinees. Participants were mostly white British and included more females than males, and it was suggested by the authors that clonal diversity may have been underestimated. Because no day 14 peak-response samples were available, repertoires were characterized only after the peak T cell response. Nearly half of unique spike-specific TCRs reportedly recognized epitopes outside regions mutated in the B.1.351 and B.1.1.7 variants.

Per the publication, the time point label means: baseline before first vaccination. The vaccinee samples were drawn from two UK trials, COV001 and COV002, one of which was a single-blind randomized controlled phase 2/3 trial testing AZD1222 (ChAdOx1 nCoV-19) in healthy adults. For TCRbeta chain sequencing, PBMC samples from trial participants were taken at day 0 and at day 28 after the second dose. CDR3 length: 14 amino acids, cysteine to phenylalanine. The read is trimmed to its CDR3 DNA, 42 bases read in frame from base 1. Compared with germline, V lacks 3 bases and J lacks 0 bases; bases without a gene match: 3. The germline V gene supplies CDR1 SGHRS and CDR2 YFSETQ. This clone is a singleton in its sample. Its antigen is still unknown. No much larger clonotype is one base removed from it; base qualities were not supplied. The CDR3 regions of human TCRbeta chains were analyzed by immunosequencing. The authors' pipeline ran thus. Repertoire TCRs were matched against a reference library of SARS-CoV-2-specific TCRs generated with the MIRA antigen-specificity platform. Breadth was defined as the fraction of unique TCRs that were SARS-CoV-2-associated, and depth was defined as the fraction of total T cells that were SARS-CoV-2-associated. Using the MIRA data, each spike-specific TCR was mapped to the spike region that the TCR reacts to and placed in a CD4 or CD8 class. Log10-transformed breadth and depth values were compared by one-way ANOVA with Sidak's multiple comparisons tests. Here the immuneACCESS table is served through TCRdb, limited to in-frame sequences with V and J called. Missing clones are a known gap in these copies; in checked studies unresolved V genes cover under half, and the rest lacks a known reason. V and J calls plus clone size are reproduced from that table; the DNA served to infer D and trimming. The table for this sample lists roughly 120,000 clones; roughly 87% of them were counted only once. The ten largest clones take up 9.8% of the sample.

The sequences come from peripheral blood, collected on day 0 of AZD1222 vaccination. The clonotype originates from an adult in good health. The chain employs TRBV5-1 and TRBJ2-7, with 7 junctional bases fitting TRBD1. CDR3 sequence: CASSSRDSSYEQYF. The DNA sequence is TGCGCCAGCAGCTCTCGGGACAGCTCCTACGAGCAGTACTTC.